A selection of T cell receptor beta chains follows, all from one sample in a study of control samples from healthy donors and cancer patients. Method: immunoSEQ multiplex PCR; TCRdb's copy keeps in-frame clones and lacks some. The sample lists 5,500 to 8,500 clones; around 75% were seen once. Sequenced: formalin-fixed, paraffin-embedded tissue. The source of these receptors is a male donor with melanoma. Both conserved end residues are part of each CDR3. The D gene is left open where the match is weak. Expanded clones get a size class; other rows say once, few or many, or leave the size out.

J gene | clone size | D gene | V gene | CDR3 DNA | CDR3 protein
TRBJ2-2 | once | - | TRBV5-1 | TGCGCCAGCAGCTTGGAGCCAGACACCGGGGAGCTGTTTTTT | CASSLEPDTGELFF
TRBJ2-5 | few | TRBD2 | TRBV6-5 | TGTGCCAGCAGCCCGCGGGGGGGCAGGAGGGAGACCCAGTACTTC | CASSPRGGRRETQYF
TRBJ1-1 | - | - | TRBV29-1 | TGCAGCGTTGAAGTTAACTTAAACACTGAAGCTTTCTTT | CSVEVNLNTEAFF
TRBJ2-1 | - | TRBD1 | TRBV7-9 | TGTGCCAGCAGCTTAATAGGACAGGGGGCGTCCGATGAGCAGTTCTTC | CASSLIGQGASDEQFF
TRBJ2-3 | - | - | TRBV12-3/TRBV12-4 | TGTGCCAGCAGTTTAGAGACAGATACACAGTATTTT | CASSLETDTQYF
TRBJ1-3 | - | - | TRBV6-2/TRBV6-3 | TGTGCCAGCAGTTACGCCCAGGCAGGGTACGGAAACACCATATATTTT | CASSYAQAGYGNTIYF
TRBJ2-5 | - | TRBD1 | TRBV7-9 | TGTGCCAGCAGCCCTGCGACAGGGGGGTGGGAGACCCAGTACTTC | CASSPATGGWETQYF
TRBJ1-4 | - | - | TRBV5-1 | TGCGCCAGCAGCTTAAGAAATTGGGGAGAAAAACTGTTTTTT | CASSLRNWGEKLFF
TRBJ2-5 | - | TRBD1 | TRBV4-2 | TGTGCCAGCAGCCAAGCCGGACAGGAACAAGAGACCCAGTACTTC | CASSQAGQEQETQYF
TRBJ1-2 | few | - | TRBV21-1 | TGTGCCAGCAGCAAAATGGGACGGTTGACTAACTATGGCTACACCTTC | CASSKMGRLTNYGYTF
TRBJ1-1 | - | - | TRBV27 | TGTGCCAGCAGTGATCCCAATCGCCCCGGTTTGGCTTTCTTT | CASSDPNRPGLAFF
TRBJ2-3 | - | TRBD2 | TRBV27 | TGTGCCAGCAGTATATCGGGACTAGCGGTGGGAGATACGCAGTATTTT | CASSISGLAVGDTQYF
TRBJ1-5 | - | TRBD1 | TRBV7-9 | TGTGCCAGCAGCTTAGACTGGACAGGGGTTGAGAATCAGCCCCAGCATTTT | CASSLDWTGVENQPQHF
TRBJ1-5 | - | - | TRBV28 | TGTGCCAGCAGTCGGGACAGCAATCAGCCCCAGCATTTT | CASSRDSNQPQHF
TRBJ1-2 | - | - | TRBV18 | TGTGCCAGCTCACGGACCCTTGACATGGGTGGCTACACCTTC | CASSRTLDMGGYTF
TRBJ1-2 | - | - | TRBV5-1 | TGCGCCAGCAGCTTGGACGGGACTCCTTTGGGCTATGGCTACACCTTC | CASSLDGTPLGYGYTF
TRBJ1-1 | - | - | TRBV2 | TGTGCCAGCAGTGGCCGTACAGTGAACACTGAAGCTTTCTTT | CASSGRTVNTEAFF
TRBJ2-4 | few | - | TRBV6-5 | TGTGCCAGCCTGGACACCCCTCGCATTCAGTACTTC | CASLDTPRIQYF
TRBJ2-1 | - | - | TRBV6-4 | TGTGCCAGCAGTGACTCGCACAGGGGGGGCTTGGGTGAGCAGTTCTTC | CASSDSHRGGLGEQFF
TRBJ2-2 | - | TRBD1 | TRBV5-1 | TGCGCCAGCAGCTTTAAGGGACAGGGATACACCGGGGAGCTGTTTTTT | CASSFKGQGYTGELFF
TRBJ2-1 | few | TRBD1 | TRBV27 | TGTGCCAGCAGTACCGGGACAGGGATCAATGAGCAGTTCTTC | CASSTGTGINEQFF
TRBJ1-4 | once | TRBD1 | TRBV15 | TGTGCCACCAGCAGAGTGACAGGGGGCGATGAAAAACTGTTTTTT | CATSRVTGGDEKLFF
TRBJ1-5 | few | TRBD1 | TRBV3-1/TRBV3-2 | TGTGCCAGCAGCCAAGACAGGGGGAGCAATCAGCCCCAGCATTTT | CASSQDRGSNQPQHF
TRBJ2-1 | - | TRBD1 | TRBV4-3 | TGCGCCAGCAGCCAAGATCGCAGGGGGCTATACAATGAGCAGTTCTTC | CASSQDRRGLYNEQFF
TRBJ2-5 | once | - | TRBV9 | TGTGCCAGCAGCGTAGGGGAAACTAGCTATCCTGAGACCCAGTACTTC | CASSVGETSYPETQYF
TRBJ2-1 | - | - | TRBV4-1 | TGCGCCAACAGCCAAGAACGGGGTGAGCAGTTCTTC | CANSQERGEQFF
TRBJ1-5 | - | - | TRBV18 | TGTGCCAGCTCACCTGGGACCCTCAGGGTCGATCAGCCCCAGCATTTT | CASSPGTLRVDQPQHF
TRBJ1-5 | few | - | TRBV10-3 | TGTGCCATCAGTGATAGGAGGGTGGATCAGCCCCAGCATTTT | CAISDRRVDQPQHF
TRBJ2-7 | - | - | TRBV3-1/TRBV3-2 | TGTGCCAGCAGCCAAGAGGTCACCGTCGGCGAGCAGTACTTC | CASSQEVTVGEQYF
TRBJ2-1 | - | - | TRBV12-3/TRBV12-4 | TGTGCCAGCAGTTCAAGGGTAGGAAGCAAGTTCTTC | CASSSRVGSKFF
TRBJ1-2 | - | - | TRBV5-5 | TGTGCCAGCAGCCGGGACCCCTCCCCATCCCTCTATGGCTACACCTTC | CASSRDPSPSLYGYTF
TRBJ2-2 | - | - | TRBV6-2/TRBV6-3 | TGTGCCAGCAGTTACTCTGGCGGGACCGGGGAGCTGTTTTTT | CASSYSGGTGELFF
TRBJ1-2 | few | TRBD1 | TRBV6-5 | TGTGCCAGCAGGCAAGACAGGGGCCCATATGGCTACACCTTC | CASRQDRGPYGYTF
TRBJ2-5 | - | - | TRBV27 | TGTGCCAGCAGTTTCGGTTATGGGGAGACCCAGTACTTC | CASSFGYGETQYF
TRBJ2-1 | few | - | TRBV13 | TGTGCCAGCAGCTTAGGGGTTTCCTACAATGAGCAGTTCTTC | CASSLGVSYNEQFF
TRBJ1-2 | few | - | TRBV28 | TGTGCCAGCAGATATAGACTTGGCTACACCTTC | CASRYRLGYTF
TRBJ1-6 | - | - | TRBV7-2 | TGTGCCAGCAGCTTAGCCAGGGGAGGTTCACCCCTCCACTTT | CASSLARGGSPLHF
TRBJ1-2 | - | - | TRBV27 | TGTGCCAGCAGTTTAATAGGACACAGGATGGACTATGGCTACACCTTC | CASSLIGHRMDYGYTF
TRBJ1-1 | - | - | TRBV5-1 | TGCGCCAGCAGCCACACGGGGAGGGGGGACACTGAAGCTTTCTTT | CASSHTGRGDTEAFF
TRBJ2-2 | - | - | TRBV19 | TGTGCCACAAAGCCCGGGACACTCAAAAGGGAGCTGTTTTTT | CATKPGTLKRELFF
TRBJ2-1 | - | TRBD1 | TRBV28 | TGTGCCAGCAGCCAATCCACGGGGACAGGGGGCCGGAATGAGCAGTTCTTC | CASSQSTGTGGRNEQFF
TRBJ2-5 | - | TRBD1 | TRBV15 | TGTGCCACCAGGGGGACAGGGGGCGGCCAAGAGACCCAGTACTTC | CATRGTGGGQETQYF
TRBJ2-3 | - | TRBD1 | TRBV5-1 | TGCGCCAGCAGCGGGACAGGTTTGGGCAGGTCAGGAGATACGCAGTATTTT | CASSGTGLGRSGDTQYF
TRBJ1-6 | - | - | TRBV2 | TGTGCCAGCAGTGAAGAGGGACCTACAGGATGGAATTCACCCCTCCACTTT | CASSEEGPTGWNSPLHF
TRBJ2-5 | - | - | TRBV11-1 | TGTGCCAGCAGCTTAGCGCGAAGACAGGACCAAGAGACCCAGTACTTC | CASSLARRQDQETQYF
TRBJ1-3 | - | - | TRBV10-1 | TGCGCCAGCAGTGGGTCCGTAAGAAACACCATATATTTT | CASSGSVRNTIYF
TRBJ2-3 | once | - | TRBV6-5 | TGTGCCAGCAGTTACTCGTACGGCAAGCCAGATACGCAGTATTTT | CASSYSYGKPDTQYF
TRBJ2-5 | - | TRBD2 | TRBV9 | TGTGCCAGCAGCGTAGCTGTGGGGGGGGAGACCCAGTACTTC | CASSVAVGGETQYF
TRBJ1-1 | - | - | TRBV19 | TGTGCCAGTAGTATTATACCGATACGGGGGACTGAAGCTTTCTTT | CASSIIPIRGTEAFF